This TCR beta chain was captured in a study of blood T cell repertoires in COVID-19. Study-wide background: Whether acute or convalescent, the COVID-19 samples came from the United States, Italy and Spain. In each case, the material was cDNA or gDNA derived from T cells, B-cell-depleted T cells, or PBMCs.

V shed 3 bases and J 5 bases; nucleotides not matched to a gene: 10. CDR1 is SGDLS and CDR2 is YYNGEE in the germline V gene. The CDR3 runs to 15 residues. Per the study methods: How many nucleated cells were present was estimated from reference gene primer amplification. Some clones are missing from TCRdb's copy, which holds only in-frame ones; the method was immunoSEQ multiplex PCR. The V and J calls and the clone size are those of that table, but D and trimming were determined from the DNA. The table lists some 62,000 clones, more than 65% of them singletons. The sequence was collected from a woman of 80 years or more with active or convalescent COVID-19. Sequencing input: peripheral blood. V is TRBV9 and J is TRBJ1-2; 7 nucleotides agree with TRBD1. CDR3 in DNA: TGTGCCAGCAGCGGCTCAGCCGGGACAGCATATGGCTACACCTTC. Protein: CASSGSAGTAYGYTF.